This T cell receptor beta chain was recorded in a study of cytomegalovirus exposure and HLA in healthy donors. Looking at the study overall: The roughly 130 validation repertoires used the same platform as the roughly 620 first-cohort repertoires, a later analysis reported. Study-wide results and limits: Reportedly, cytomegalovirus status was diagnosed with high sensitivity and specificity. Most sequenced TCRs were rare (though some public TCRs occurred in many donors).

With respect to this clone: Its specificity is unknown.

Generated by immunoSEQ multiplex PCR, the TCRdb table keeps only in-frame clones and is missing some. The data hold about 160,000 clones, with just under 90% observed a single time. The germline CDR1 and CDR2 sequences are SGHDT and YYEEEE. The CDR3 contains 13 residues. V shed 4 bases, J shed 7 bases, and the junction held 4 bases outside the gene matches. The donors were members of the validation cohort, which comprised more than 90 subjects and was separate from the first cohort of about 700 subjects. The rearrangement joins TRBV5-6 to TRBJ1-1, with 10 positions matching TRBD1. Sequenced material: PBMCs. The sequence was collected from a man between 18 and 29 years old in good health and CMV-seropositive. The CDR3 DNA reads TGTGCCAGCAGCAGGGGACAGGGGTTTGAAGCTTTCTTT. Its protein is CASSRGQGFEAFF.